The T cell receptor beta chain described here comes from a study of CD8+CD57+ T cells in acquired aplastic anemia. Overall study context: Sorted CD4+ and CD8+ cells gave an average of about 3.4 ug of DNA.

As regards this clonotype: Antigen unknown.

Notes on the study in general: CD8+ Simpson's diversity in patients was not significantly different from that in controls.

The CDR3 loop spans 15 amino acids. The V gene lost 6 bases and the J gene lost 4 bases, with 18 bases spanning the gap. The germline V gene has CDR1 SNHLY and CDR2 FYNNEI. Only patients with CD8+CD57+ cell expansion on flow cytometry were chosen for sequencing. As a group, the patients uniformly had severe acquired aplastic anemia. No therapy was given to patients before blood sampling. CDR3 and TCR beta VDJ profiling relied on genomic DNA as the template. TCRdb re-called the reads with MiXCR, one entry per CDR3 protein. The sample records approximately 59,000 distinct CDR3 sequences, around 60% being singletons.

The TCR was taken from a human donor with aplastic anemia. Sequences were obtained from sorted CD4+, CD8+, or CD8+CD57+ T cells (not recorded which) from PBMCs. The V call is TRBV2, the J call TRBJ1-2; D call uncertain. The CDR3 DNA is TGTGCCAGCAGCCAAGAATTTGCGGTCGGCTATGGCTACACCTTC. It encodes CASSQEFAVGYGYTF.